A single sample is the source of the 14 T cell receptor beta chains below, sequenced in a study of blood T cells in healthy people across ages. A second PCR of roughly 7 to 11 cycles used a sample-barcoded 5' primer and a J-beta primer mix. From the 5' RACE reads, TCRdb called clonotypes with MiXCR, one entry per CDR3 protein. This repertoire shows about 570,000 distinct CDR3 sequences, roughly 28% found once; its top ten account for about 18%. The sequenced sample was blood. All receptors come from a woman aged 70 to 79 in good health.

This chain links TRBV3-1 with TRBJ2-3; 10 bases are a match to TRBD2. The CDR3 extends over 19 amino acids. V lost 1 base and J lost 0; bases outside the gene matches: 10. Per germline, CDR1 LGHDT and CDR2 YNNKEL (reference sequence). The CDR3 loop is CASSQVVLAGELSTDTQYF. CDR3 coding DNA: TGTGCCAGCAGCCAAGTTGTGCTAGCGGGGGAACTTAGCACAGATACGCAGTATTTT.

The table lists this clonotype with a few counts. The chain has TRBV4-1 and TRBJ2-6; D unclear. The CDR3 is 19 amino acids. Looked up from germline, CDR1 is MGHRA and CDR2 is YSYEKL. V shed 1 base and J shed 4 bases, with 20 bases lying between them. Here the CDR3 reads CASSQGGLQASYGANVLTF. Written as DNA, the CDR3 is TGCGCCAGCAGCCAAGGTGGGTTGCAGGCCTCCTACGGGGCCAACGTCCTGACTTTC.

V is TRBV20-1 and J is TRBJ1-1, with D maybe TRBD1 (5 bases). The germline V and J ends were trimmed by 4 bases and 1 base, with 13 bases remaining between them. Germline V lookup: CDR1 DFQATT, CDR2 SNEGSKA (reference sequence). The CDR3 is 14 residues long. CDR3: CSANGGEGNTEAFF. DNA of the CDR3: TGCAGTGCTAACGGGGGGGAAGGGAACACTGAAGCTTTCTTT.

The chain employs TRBV5-1 and TRBJ1-4, with no clear D. This CDR3 contains 16 residues. Germline V gene lookup returns CDR1 SGHRS and CDR2 YFSETQ. V was cut by 3 bases and J by 0 bases, with 12 bases left in between. The DNA of the CDR3 is TGCGCCAGCAGCTCGCTAAGCGGGACAACTAATGAAAAACTGTTTTTT. Translation gives CASSSLSGTTNEKLFF.

This clonotype was found a few times. The CDR3 loop reads CSASVAGGRNEQFF. The CDR3 region has the DNA TGCAGTGCTAGTGTAGCGGGGGGGCGCAATGAGCAGTTCTTC. The chain carries TRBV20-1 and TRBJ2-1; 11 nucleotides line up with TRBD2. V lost 3 bases, J lost 6 bases, and 4 bases stayed unmatched. Per germline, CDR1 DFQATT and CDR2 SNEGSKA (reference sequence). This CDR3 spans 14 amino acids.

This clonotype came up a few times. The chain joins TRBV21-1 to TRBJ2-3; the table's D call TRBD1 went unverified against the DNA. TRBV21-1 is described as a pseudogene. This CDR3 contains 16 residues. The CDR3 coding sequence is TGTGCCAGCAGCAAAGCCCAGGGGGCCCGCACAGATACGCAGTATTTT. This encodes CASSKAQGARTDTQYF.

This clonotype was seen a few times. The V and J genes are TRBV6-1 and TRBJ2-7, with 11 bases aligning to TRBD2. CDR3 length equals 19 residues. From germline, CDR1 is MNHNS and CDR2 SASEGT. The trim removed 7 bases at V and 0 bases at J, leaving 17 bases unmatched. The CDR3: CASNEGSGLAGYSSYEQYF. CDR3 DNA: TGTGCCAGCAATGAGGGAAGCGGACTAGCGGGTTACAGCTCCTACGAGCAGTACTTC.

V usage is TRBV6-6 and J usage is TRBJ2-5, with 14 bases matching TRBD2. Germline CDR1 MNHNY, CDR2 SVGAGI (reference sequence). Trimming cost V 4 bases and J 5 bases; bases outside gene matches: 6. This CDR3 contains 16 residues. The CDR3 region is CASSSGLAGGWETQYF. For the CDR3, the DNA is TGTGCCAGCAGTTCCGGACTAGCGGGGGGTTGGGAGACCCAGTACTTC.

The gene calls are TRBV5-1 and TRBJ2-1; tentatively, D is TRBD1 (7 bases). The V and J ends lost 4 bases and 2 bases respectively, with 16 bases between them. This CDR3 region has 16 residues. CDR1 is SGHRS and CDR2 is YFSETQ in the germline V gene. The CDR3 region has the DNA TGCGCCAGCAGCCTAATCCAGGGGGGCACCTACAATGAGCAGTTCTTC. This sequence encodes CASSLIQGGTYNEQFF.

Note on this clonotype: One end of the junction varies from germline; a read error may be responsible. This chain links TRBV5-1 with TRBJ2-4, with unresolved D. There are 16 residues in the CDR3. Germline CDR1 is SGHRS and CDR2 is YFSETQ. CDR3: CACSFGSSGAKNIQYF. DNA for the CDR3: TGCGCCTGCAGCTTCGGGTCCTCCGGGGCCAAAAACATTCAGTACTTC.

The chain links TRBV29-1 to TRBJ1-6, with D hard to call. CDR1 is SQVTM, CDR2 ANQGSEA, per germline. This CDR3 comprises 10 residues. The ends were cut back, 7 bases at V and 9 bases at J, with 7 bases in the middle. CDR3 sequence reads: CSELASPLHF. In DNA, the CDR3 is TGCAGCGAGCTAGCTTCACCCCTCCACTTT.

Concerning this clonotype itself: A read error may produce the germline difference seen at one junction end. The chain links TRBV7-2 to TRBJ2-6; TRBD1 agrees at 7 bases. Per germline, CDR1 SGHTA and CDR2 FQGNSA. This CDR3 contains 20 residues. This CDR3 is CASSLVPGQEKSSGANALTF. As DNA, the CDR3 is TGTGCCAGCAGCTTGGTTCCAGGACAGGAAAAAAGCTCTGGGGCCAACGCCCTGACTTTC. The whole variable domain, filled in from reference TRBV7-2 and TRBJ2-6, reads GAGVSQSPSNKVTEKGKDVELRCDPISGHTALYWYRQSLGQGLEFLIYFQGNSAPDKSGLPSDRFSAERTGGSVSTLTIQRTQQEDSAVYLCASSLVPGQEKSSGANALTFGAGSRLTVL.

The chain couples TRBV30 to TRBJ1-5; the match to TRBD1 covers 7 bases. Losses at the gene ends were 1 base for V and 0 bases for J; bases not matched to a gene: 6. The germline V gene encodes CDR1 GTSNPN and CDR2 SVGIG (reference sequence). The CDR3 loop spans 16 amino acids. DNA for the CDR3: TGTGCCTGGAGTGCCCGACAGGGCTATAGCAATCAGCCCCAGCATTTT. This gives the protein CAWSARQGYSNQPQHF.

This clonotype has more than one count but fewer than ten. A read error may produce the germline difference seen at one junction end. The gene calls are TRBV9 and TRBJ2-5, with 8 bases identical to TRBD2. The CDR3 totals 14 residues. Looked up from germline, CDR1 is SGDLS and CDR2 is YYNGEE. The CDR3 bases are TGTGCCAGCAGCGTAGCTGCGGGGGGAGAGGCCCAGTACTTC. This sequence encodes CASSVAAGGEAQYF.